Sequencing of this TCR beta chain was carried out in a study of response to subunit inactivated influenza vaccine. The germline CDR1 and CDR2 sequences are MNHEY and SVGEGT. This CDR3 is built from 14 residues. Trimming removed 0 bases at V and 5 bases at J, with 11 bases between. TCRdb processed the RT-PCR reads anew with MiXCR; each CDR3 protein has one entry. The table lists approximately 160,000 distinct CDR3 sequences, roughly 10% of them singletons. The chain carries TRBV6-2 or TRBV6-3 and TRBJ2-7; D is unresolved. The receptor's source is a man aged 45 to 70 who received an inactivated influenza vaccine. The sequencing used CD8+ T cells sorted from PBMCs, collected 23 months after vaccination. The CDR3, as DNA: TGTGCCAGCAGTTACTCAACAGTTCTCGACGAGCAGTACTTC. The encoded protein is CASSYSTVLDEQYF.